Listed below are T cell receptor beta chains from one sample, sequenced in a study of cytomegalovirus exposure and HLA in healthy donors. Profiled with immunoSEQ multiplex PCR; TCRdb holds only in-frame clones, not every one. Found here are about 70,000 clones; the top ten clones hold 2.4%. Material: PBMCs. The receptors derive from a female donor in good health and CMV-seropositive. Each CDR3 is given with its conserved first and last residue. The D gene is left open where the match is weak. Size values are once, few and many counts, or a class for expanded clones, and some rows have none.

DNA: TGTGCCAGCAGTCCCGACAGGGCGTTCAATCAGCCCCAGCATTTT
CDR3: CASSPDRAFNQPQHF
D: TRBD1
size: -
J: TRBJ1-5
V: TRBV28

DNA: TGCAGCGTTAGGGGGTTGGGCACTGAAGCTTTCTTT
CDR3: CSVRGLGTEAFF
D: -
size: -
J: TRBJ1-1
V: TRBV29-1

DNA: TGTGCCAGCAGCTTAGGACAGGGGGGTGGCTACACCTTC
CDR3: CASSLGQGGGYTF
D: TRBD1
size: -
J: TRBJ1-2
V: TRBV11-2

DNA: TGCAGGGTCCCAGCTAACTATGGCTACACCTTC
CDR3: CRVPANYGYTF
D: -
size: -
J: TRBJ1-2
V: TRBV20-1

DNA: TGTGCCAGCAGTTACTCGAACCTACTTAATTCACCCCTCCACTTT
CDR3: CASSYSNLLNSPLHF
D: -
size: -
J: TRBJ1-6
V: TRBV6-5

DNA: TGTGCCAGCAGCGGCAGGTCTCGAGATACGCAGTATTTT
CDR3: CASSGRSRDTQYF
D: -
size: -
J: TRBJ2-3
V: TRBV7-2

DNA: TGCAGCGTACAGGGTCGATTGTCAGATACGCAGTATTTT
CDR3: CSVQGRLSDTQYF
D: -
size: -
J: TRBJ2-3
V: TRBV29-1

DNA: TGCAGCGTTTGGTCAGGGGGCAGCACCGGGGAGCTGTTTTTT
CDR3: CSVWSGGSTGELFF
D: TRBD1
size: -
J: TRBJ2-2
V: TRBV29-1

DNA: TGTGCCAGCAGTCGAGGCGGGGGGTCACAAGAGACCCAGTACTTC
CDR3: CASSRGGGSQETQYF
D: TRBD2
size: -
J: TRBJ2-5
V: TRBV6-1

DNA: TGTGCCAGCAGCTTAGCGCACGGAGGGAACACTGAAGCTTTCTTT
CDR3: CASSLAHGGNTEAFF
D: -
size: -
J: TRBJ1-1
V: TRBV7-2

DNA: TGTGCCAGCAGTTCAGCAGGGTCGCTCACCGAAAAACTGTTTTTT
CDR3: CASSSAGSLTEKLFF
D: -
size: -
J: TRBJ1-4
V: TRBV28

DNA: TGTGCCAGCTCCTTAACGGCGGAGGGAGATTTCAGCGGGCAGTACTTC
CDR3: CASSLTAEGDFSGQYF
D: -
size: -
J: TRBJ2-5
V: TRBV18

DNA: TGTGCCAGTAGTTTGGGCCTTCGGGAGACCCAGTACTTC
CDR3: CASSLGLRETQYF
D: -
size: -
J: TRBJ2-5
V: TRBV19

DNA: TGTGCCAGCAGCGTAGGTACCGGGACAGCAGACCAAGAGACCCAGTACTTC
CDR3: CASSVGTGTADQETQYF
D: TRBD1
size: -
J: TRBJ2-5
V: TRBV9

DNA: TGTGCCAGCAGCACTCAACAGGGACTGAACACTGAAGCTTTCTTT
CDR3: CASSTQQGLNTEAFF
D: -
size: -
J: TRBJ1-1
V: TRBV9

DNA: TGTGCCAGCACCCCGACTAACACAGATACGCAGTATTTT
CDR3: CASTPTNTDTQYF
D: -
size: -
J: TRBJ2-3
V: TRBV9

DNA: TGTGCCTGGAGTGCAGGAGGTGCAACTAATGAAAAACTGTTTTTT
CDR3: CAWSAGGATNEKLFF
D: -
size: -
J: TRBJ1-4
V: TRBV30

DNA: TGTGCCAGCAGCCCACGAGCCCACGAGCAGTACTTC
CDR3: CASSPRAHEQYF
D: -
size: -
J: TRBJ2-7
V: TRBV5-8

DNA: TGTGCCAGCAGCTCTAGGCTCGACGATAATTCACCCCTCCACTTT
CDR3: CASSSRLDDNSPLHF
D: -
size: -
J: TRBJ1-6
V: TRBV7-9

DNA: TGTGCCAGCAGCCCAACAGGGGCGATCGCAACTAATGAAAAACTGTTTTTT
CDR3: CASSPTGAIATNEKLFF
D: TRBD1
size: -
J: TRBJ1-4
V: TRBV5-5

DNA: TGTGCCAGCAGTGATGAAGGGGCCGGAAACACCATATATTTT
CDR3: CASSDEGAGNTIYF
D: -
size: -
J: TRBJ1-3
V: TRBV2

DNA: TGTGCCAGCAGCTTCAGCCCGACAGGGGTGGGTTTCTACGAGCAGTACTTC
CDR3: CASSFSPTGVGFYEQYF
D: TRBD1
size: -
J: TRBJ2-7
V: TRBV7-2

DNA: TGCGCCAGCAGCCAGGGGGCCGGGAACACCGGGGAGCTGTTTTTT
CDR3: CASSQGAGNTGELFF
D: -
size: -
J: TRBJ2-2
V: TRBV4-1

DNA: TGTGCCAGCTCACAGGGGGCTTTCTATGGCTACACCTTC
CDR3: CASSQGAFYGYTF
D: TRBD1
size: -
J: TRBJ1-2
V: TRBV16

DNA: TGTGCCAGCAGCCAAAATCTCCGACTAGCGGCTACCTACAATGAGCAGTTCTTC
CDR3: CASSQNLRLAATYNEQFF
D: TRBD2
size: -
J: TRBJ2-1
V: TRBV5-5

DNA: TGTGCCAGTAGTATATCCGGGACTGGCGGCAATGAGCAGTTCTTC
CDR3: CASSISGTGGNEQFF
D: -
size: -
J: TRBJ2-1
V: TRBV19

DNA: TGCGCCAGCAGCTCCACCGGGGGAAGCACTGAAGCTTTCTTT
CDR3: CASSSTGGSTEAFF
D: -
size: -
J: TRBJ1-1
V: TRBV5-1

DNA: TGCGCCAGCAGACTAGCATTAGCGGGAGTGATGAATGAGCAGTTCTTC
CDR3: CASRLALAGVMNEQFF
D: TRBD2
size: -
J: TRBJ2-1
V: TRBV5-1

DNA: TGTGCCAGCAGCGCCGGGACAGGGGGCCATCAGCCCCAGCATTTT
CDR3: CASSAGTGGHQPQHF
D: TRBD1
size: -
J: TRBJ1-5
V: TRBV2

DNA: TGTGCCAGCAGCTTAGCGTACCCTCGCGGGGGGATCAGGGAAAAACTGTTTTTT
CDR3: CASSLAYPRGGIREKLFF
D: -
size: -
J: TRBJ1-4
V: TRBV11-2

DNA: TGTGCCAGCTCACCGGGGACAGGGTTCTCTGAAGCTTTCTTT
CDR3: CASSPGTGFSEAFF
D: TRBD1
size: -
J: TRBJ1-1
V: TRBV18

DNA: TGTGCCAGCAGTCGGAGCGGGGGGGACTACAATGAGCAGTTCTTC
CDR3: CASSRSGGDYNEQFF
D: TRBD2
size: -
J: TRBJ2-1
V: TRBV7-2

DNA: TGCAGCGTTGGGGAAAGGGGCACTGAAGCTTTCTTT
CDR3: CSVGERGTEAFF
D: -
size: -
J: TRBJ1-1
V: TRBV29-1

DNA: TGTGCCAGCAGCCAAGAACTGGGGTCGGGAGACTATGGCTACACCTTC
CDR3: CASSQELGSGDYGYTF
D: -
size: -
J: TRBJ1-2
V: TRBV4-2

DNA: TGTGCCAGCAGCATACTTACAGGGGCGGATGGCTACACCTTC
CDR3: CASSILTGADGYTF
D: TRBD1
size: -
J: TRBJ1-2
V: TRBV7-8

DNA: TGTGCCAGCAGCTTAGAGTCCAGCGGGAGTACCGGGGAGCTGTTTTTT
CDR3: CASSLESSGSTGELFF
D: TRBD2
size: -
J: TRBJ2-2
V: TRBV7-6

DNA: TGTGCCAGCAGCCAAGATACCGGGACAGGGGGCACTGAAGCTTTCTTT
CDR3: CASSQDTGTGGTEAFF
D: TRBD1
size: medium-sized
J: TRBJ1-1
V: TRBV4-2

DNA: TGTGCCAGCTCACCAGGACAGGGGAGACGGCCCCAGCATTTT
CDR3: CASSPGQGRRPQHF
D: TRBD1
size: -
J: TRBJ1-5
V: TRBV18

DNA: TGTGCCAGCAGGGCAAATGGGAACACTGAAGCTTTCTTT
CDR3: CASRANGNTEAFF
D: -
size: -
J: TRBJ1-1
V: TRBV27

DNA: TGTGCCAGCAGCTCTACAACAGGTACCTACGAGCAGTACTTC
CDR3: CASSSTTGTYEQYF
D: -
size: -
J: TRBJ2-7
V: TRBV9

DNA: TGCGCCAGCAGCGGGGCGGGGTCTTTCTACAATGAGCAGTTCTTC
CDR3: CASSGAGSFYNEQFF
D: -
size: -
J: TRBJ2-1
V: TRBV5-1

DNA: TGTGCCAGCAGCGGAAGGGACAGTCCCTACGAGCAGTACTTC
CDR3: CASSGRDSPYEQYF
D: TRBD1
size: -
J: TRBJ2-7
V: TRBV9

DNA: TGTGCCAGCAGTTCCGGGACTCAACAGTTCTTC
CDR3: CASSSGTQQFF
D: -
size: -
J: TRBJ2-1
V: TRBV6-5

DNA: TGTGCCAGCAGGTCAGGGGGCGGGAACTATGGCTACACCTTC
CDR3: CASRSGGGNYGYTF
D: TRBD1
size: -
J: TRBJ1-2
V: TRBV5-6

DNA: TGTGCCACCAGCAGAGATCGGGGACAAAACACTGAAGCTTTCTTT
CDR3: CATSRDRGQNTEAFF
D: -
size: -
J: TRBJ1-1
V: TRBV15

DNA: TGTGCCAGCACGTTGGGGGGTCACACGCATACGCAGTATTTT
CDR3: CASTLGGHTHTQYF
D: -
size: -
J: TRBJ2-3
V: TRBV28

DNA: TGTGCCTGGAGTTACGGCGGACAAGAGACCCAGTACTTC
CDR3: CAWSYGGQETQYF
D: -
size: -
J: TRBJ2-5
V: TRBV30

DNA: TGTGCCAGCAGTGCAGGACTAGGGGGCTACACCTTC
CDR3: CASSAGLGGYTF
D: -
size: -
J: TRBJ1-2
V: TRBV27

DNA: TGTGCCAGTAGTGTGGACAGGAGCTCCTATAATTCACCCCTCCACTTT
CDR3: CASSVDRSSYNSPLHF
D: TRBD1
size: -
J: TRBJ1-6
V: TRBV19

DNA: TGTGCCAGCTCACCCCGAGGAGGGGATAATTCACCCCTCCACTTT
CDR3: CASSPRGGDNSPLHF
D: -
size: -
J: TRBJ1-6
V: TRBV18

DNA: TGCGCCAGCAGCCAAGGGGAGGGGTTTAGCTACGAGCAGTACTTC
CDR3: CASSQGEGFSYEQYF
D: TRBD2
size: -
J: TRBJ2-7
V: TRBV4-3

DNA: TGTGCCAGCAGCTTAGAGAGCGAGACAGGGGGAGAGCAGTACTTC
CDR3: CASSLESETGGEQYF
D: TRBD1
size: -
J: TRBJ2-7
V: TRBV11-3

DNA: TGTGCCAGCAGCTTGGACAGAGAAGAGACCCAGTACTTC
CDR3: CASSLDREETQYF
D: -
size: -
J: TRBJ2-5
V: TRBV5-4

DNA: TGTGCCAGCAGTTTCACCTACGAGCAGTACTTC
CDR3: CASSFTYEQYF
D: -
size: -
J: TRBJ2-7
V: TRBV28

DNA: TGCGCCAGCAGCCCCGAAGGCGGGAGGGGGACAGATACGCAGTATTTT
CDR3: CASSPEGGRGTDTQYF
D: TRBD2
size: -
J: TRBJ2-3
V: TRBV5-1

DNA: TGTGCCAGCGGGACTGGAGCGGGATTGGGGGATACGCAGTATTTT
CDR3: CASGTGAGLGDTQYF
D: TRBD2
size: -
J: TRBJ2-3
V: TRBV27